This record concerns one T cell receptor (beta chain) sequence. Its antigen is currently not known. No much larger clonotype is one base removed from it; base qualities were not supplied. This sample was taken from a study of blood T cell repertoires in COVID-19 (dated by TCRdb to between 2020 and 2021). The study in broad terms: Collaborator samples came from the United States, Italy and Spain and covered acute and convalescent phases of COVID-19. The prospective study material was composed of cDNA or gDNA derived from T cells, B-cell-depleted T cells, or PBMCs. Deeply sampled blood TCRbeta repertoires from subjects exposed to, actively infected with, or recovered from COVID-19 were included in the dataset. A freely available public database, intended as a resource for researchers studying the immune response to SARS-CoV-2, is where the repertoires were released. The samples were drawn from two sources: the first 160 participants of the ongoing ImmuneRACE study, and 950 to 1,500 subjects contributed by 6 global collaborators. Nearly every sample came with metadata listing a de-identified subject ID, COVID-19 status, age in years and sex. HLA class I and class II types, where available, came from metadata supplied by the sample provider rather than from assay-based typing.

The immunoSEQ Assay, a bias-controlled multiplex PCR, was used to amplify TCRbeta CDR3 regions from genomic DNA. On the study's bioinformatics: Within the assay, amplification of reference gene primers was used to estimate how many nucleated cells each sample contained. To quantify the absolute abundance of each unique TCRbeta CDR3 rearrangement, sequence reads were collapsed and filtered. Productive Simpson clonality was computed per sample as the square root of Simpson's diversity index over productive rearrangements. Here the immuneACCESS table is served through TCRdb, limited to in-frame sequences with V and J called. Missing clones are a known gap in these copies; in checked studies unresolved V genes cover under half, and the rest lacks a known reason. Clone size and the V and J calls come from that table; the DNA yielded D and trimming. Across this sample there are roughly 150,000 clones, with around 88% seen only once. In total, the top ten clones hold less than 20% of the sample.

A second Seattle source provided samples from volunteer blood donors who had recovered from COVID-19. The collaborating institutions used their own protocols to collect whole blood in K2EDTA tubes. For TCRbeta analysis, collaborators shipped samples in one of three forms: frozen whole blood, isolated PBMCs, or DNA extracted from either of those sample types. The research as a whole found: The amount of clinical and demographic metadata varied by source and participant and was provided uncurated.

Sequenced input: peripheral blood. This clonotype was sampled from a woman in her 70s who had recovered from COVID-19.

The CDR3 here reads CSVSSYGYTF. In nucleotide form, the sequence is TGCAGCGTTTCCAGCTATGGCTACACCTTC. The rearranged segments are TRBV29-1 and TRBJ1-2; no D gene is confidently identified. The germline V gene gives CDR1 as SQVTM and CDR2 as ANQGSEA. From the cysteine up to the phenylalanine, the CDR3 has a length of 10 residues. Just the 30-base CDR3 DNA is kept, in frame starting at base 1. V is pared back by 5 bases and J by 4 bases, with 5 bases lying between the germline termini.